This T cell receptor (beta chain) was documented in a study of beta chain features in type 1 diabetes. Every bit of the isolated RNA underwent reverse transcription, so sequencing read expressed TCRB transcripts. An average of about 3.5 million reads was obtained for naive, central memory and regulatory T cell samples. Method: immunoSEQ multiplex PCR; TCRdb's copy keeps in-frame clones and lacks some. The table lists about half a million clones, roughly 11% of them singletons. The source of this sequence is a young woman in good health. Sequencing was performed on naive CD4+ T cells from blood.

This CDR3 reads CASSRTVMNTEAFF. CDR3 in DNA: TGTGCCAGCAGCCGGACAGTGATGAACACTGAAGCTTTCTTT. V gene TRBV7-2 combines with J gene TRBJ1-1, with D possibly being TRBD1 (6 bases). The CDR3 sequence is 14 residues long. CDR1 and CDR2 from the germline V gene are SGHTA and FQGNSA. V lost 5 bases to trimming and J lost 0 bases, with 10 bases between them.